This TCR beta chain stems from a study of blood T cell repertoires in COVID-19 (TCRdb year 2020). With regard to the full study: Samples from collaborators originated in the United States, Italy and Spain and spanned both the acute and convalescent phases of COVID-19. The repertoires were made available in a free public database intended to serve as a resource for research on the immune response to SARS-CoV-2. Where available, HLA class I and class II types were taken from metadata supplied by the sample provider and were not determined by assay-based typing. Subjects who had been exposed to COVID-19, were actively infected with it, or had recovered from it provided the deeply sampled blood TCRbeta repertoires that made up the dataset. The sample metadata nearly always contained a de-identified subject ID, COVID-19 status, age in years and sex. Samples were obtained from the ongoing ImmuneRACE study (first 160 participants) and from about 1,300 subjects provided by 6 global collaborators. The prospective study material was composed of cDNA or gDNA derived from T cells, B-cell-depleted T cells, or PBMCs. The paper's findings and limits, for the study overall: The quantity of clinical and demographic metadata differed by source and by participant and was supplied without curation.

TCRbeta CDR3 regions were amplified from genomic DNA by means of the immunoSEQ Assay, a bias-controlled multiplex PCR. The paper's processing steps were these. The number of nucleated cells in each sample was estimated from the amplification of reference gene primers within the assay. Sequence reads were collapsed and filtered to measure the absolute abundance of every unique TCRbeta CDR3 rearrangement. Productive Simpson clonality was computed per sample as the square root of Simpson's diversity index over productive rearrangements. TCRdb's version of the immuneACCESS table is confined to in-frame rearrangements and falls short of the full clone set. An unresolved V gene accounts for under half of the shortfall where checked; the remainder is of unknown origin. The V and J calls and clone size were taken over from that table, and D and trimming were inferred from the DNA. Counted in this sample were over 55,000 clones; roughly 85% of them appeared once. The top ten clones comprise 20% to 25% of the sample.

Each collaborating institution followed its own protocols to collect whole blood in K2EDTA tubes. For TCRbeta analysis, collaborator samples were shipped as frozen whole blood, as isolated PBMCs, or as DNA extracted from either sample type. Measured from the cysteine to the phenylalanine, the CDR3 is 18 residues long. Only the CDR3 DNA is retained, 54 bases long and in frame from the first base. In the germline V gene, CDR1 corresponds to SGHRS and CDR2 to YFSETQ. V has 4 bases trimmed and J has 0 bases trimmed; junction bases matching no gene number 12. This clone was counted only a few times. The target of this receptor is not known. Base-call qualities are not available, and no considerably larger clone is one nucleotide away.

The source is a man in his forties or fifties with acute or convalescent COVID-19. This chain joins TRBV5-1 to TRBJ2-3; TRBD2 agrees with 9 junctional bases. Sample: peripheral blood. The DNA sequence follows: TGCGCCAGCAGCCCTCGAGGTAGCGGGGGTGCTAGCACAGATACGCAGTATTTT. Translated, it reads CASSPRGSGGASTDTQYF.